A single sample is the source of the 30 T cell receptor beta chains below, sequenced in a study of blood T cell repertoires in COVID-19. Libraries were prepared by immunoSEQ multiplex PCR; TCRdb keeps only in-frame clonotypes and omits some of them. Among about 200,000 clones listed, 65% to 90% were seen once. The sequencing input was PBMCs or T cells enriched from blood (not recorded which). The receptors shown here come from a woman in her 40s with acute COVID-19.

The rearrangement joins TRBV25-1 to TRBJ2-7; D gene ambiguous. Germline CDR1 MGHDK, CDR2 SYGVNS. This CDR3 comprises 15 residues. V lost 6 bases, J lost 0 bases, and 15 bases lay in between. The CDR3 loop reads CASSEPLGASYEQYF. CDR3 nucleotide sequence: TGTGCCAGCAGCGAACCCCTAGGTGCCTCCTACGAGCAGTACTTC.

The chain combines TRBV7-2 with TRBJ2-1; no clear D. In germline, CDR1 is SGHTA, CDR2 FQGNSA. The V end lost 3 bases, the J end lost 1 base, and 7 bases lay between the germline ends. The CDR3 loop spans 14 amino acids. DNA of the CDR3: TGTGCCAGCAGCTTTGCAGGATCCTACAATGAGCAGTTCTTC. Its translation: CASSFAGSYNEQFF.

There are a few counts of this clone. V is TRBV12-5 and J is TRBJ1-1; weak D call: TRBD1 (5 bases). The germline gives CDR1 LGHNT, CDR2 FRNRAP. V shed 7 bases and J shed 5 bases, with 14 bases lying between them. The CDR3 spans 13 residues. DNA of the CDR3: TGTGCTAGTGCCTTGAGCGGGGGGACTGAAGCTTTCTTT. Residues: CASALSGGTEAFF.

This sequence joins TRBV12-3 or TRBV12-4 and TRBJ2-2; no clear D gene. The CDR3 contains 13 residues. Trimming removed 6 bases at V and 6 bases at J, with 11 bases between. The CDR3 coding sequence is TGTGCCAGCAGCTCGGCCAGGCCCGGGGAGCTGTTTTTT. Its translation is CASSSARPGELFF.

The chain is built from TRBV5-4 and TRBJ2-3; TRBD2 is a possible D gene (6 bases). V gave up 0 bases and J gave up 6 bases, with 17 bases separating them. CDR1 and CDR2 (germline): SGHNT, YYREEE (reference sequence). CDR3 size: 16 residues. The DNA for the CDR3 is TGTGCCAGCAGCTTGGGAAGCGGGCCGTCAATTGATACGCAGTATTTT. Encoded protein: CASSLGSGPSIDTQYF.

As DNA, the CDR3 is TGTGCCAGCCAGAAGAGGGATACGCAGTATTTT. Its protein is CASQKRDTQYF. The genes are TRBV19 and TRBJ2-3; D remains ambiguous. The germline gives CDR1 LNHDA, CDR2 SQIVND (reference sequence). CDR3 length: 11 amino acids. V dropped 9 bases and J dropped 6 bases, with 10 bases sitting between them.

The rearrangement links TRBV5-4 to TRBJ2-5; TRBD1 matches 8 bases. Germline-derived CDR1 and CDR2 are SGHNT and YYREEE (reference sequence). The J segment lost 4 bases and the V segment lost 1 base, leaving 6 bases of the junction unmatched. There are 15 residues in the CDR3. The CDR3 nucleotides are TGTGCCAGCAGCTTGAGGACAGGGTCGGGAGAGACCCAGTACTTC. It specifies CASSLRTGSGETQYF.

This chain joins TRBV19 and TRBJ2-1; D not certain. The CDR3 runs 14 residues. Germline assignment: CDR1 LNHDA and CDR2 SQIVND (reference sequence). The ends were cut back, 5 bases at V and 7 bases at J, with 15 bases in the middle. CDR3 amino acids: CASSSVYPRNEQFF. The CDR3 DNA is TGTGCCAGTAGTTCGGTCTACCCTAGGAATGAGCAGTTCTTC.

This chain links TRBV19 with TRBJ2-1; 11 bases are shared with TRBD2. Germline V CDR1 and CDR2: LNHDA, SQIVND (reference sequence). The ends lost 5 bases at V and 5 bases at J; junction bases unmatched: 14. This CDR3 is built from 18 residues. CDR3: CASSRLAGRTPSHNEQFF. CDR3 bases: TGTGCCAGTAGTCGACTAGCGGGGAGGACCCCTTCCCACAATGAGCAGTTCTTC.

This chain links TRBV28 with TRBJ2-6; D ambiguous. Trimming shortened V by 10 bases and J by 0 bases, and 7 bases separated the two germline ends. The CDR3 runs to 13 residues. The germline CDR1 and CDR2 sequences are MDHEN and SYDVKM. The CDR3 region has the DNA TGTGCCATACATATCTCTGGGGCCAACGTCCTGACTTTC. Protein sequence: CAIHISGANVLTF.

The genes are TRBV29-1 and TRBJ2-1; TRBD1 matches 7 bases. The V gene end was trimmed by 6 bases and the J gene end by 9 bases; junction bases not matched to a gene: 17. The CDR3 length is 15 residues. In germline, CDR1 is SQVTM, CDR2 ANQGSEA. Written as DNA, the CDR3 is TGCAGCGTAGAAACAGTAGCCCGAGGGGGCCCTGAGCAGTTCTTC. Residues: CSVETVARGGPEQFF.

The genes are TRBV10-3 and TRBJ1-2; perhaps TRBD1 as D (5 bases). The CDR3 is 14 residues long. Germline V lookup: CDR1 ENHRY, CDR2 SYGVKD. Trimming took off 4 bases at V and 7 bases at J, with 16 bases between the two ends. CDR3 nucleotides: TGTGCCATCAGTGGGGGGAGGGGCGCGAGTGGCTACACCTTC. The encoded protein is CAISGGRGASGYTF.

The J gene is TRBJ2-1, the V gene TRBV7-2; D unresolved. Germline V gene lookup returns CDR1 SGHTA and CDR2 FQGNSA. The CDR3 length is 18 residues. Trimming pared 3 bases from V and 0 bases from J, leaving 18 bases between. The CDR3 protein is CASSFGARAASSYNEQFF. The DNA of the CDR3 is TGTGCCAGCAGCTTTGGAGCGCGCGCGGCTAGCTCCTACAATGAGCAGTTCTTC.

The V and J genes are TRBV6-4 and TRBJ2-1, with 9 nucleotides matching TRBD2. Germline V lookup: CDR1 MRHNA, CDR2 SNTAGT. V trimming: 3 bases; J trimming: 7 bases; junction bases outside the gene matches: 10. The CDR3 contains 16 residues. CDR3 sequence (DNA): TGTGCCAGCAGTGAAGGTCTAATAGCGGGAGTGAATGAGCAGTTCTTC. Encoded protein: CASSEGLIAGVNEQFF.

The chain has TRBV7-2 and TRBJ1-4; D is perhaps TRBD1 (6 bases). CDR1 is SGHTA, CDR2 FQGNSA, per germline. The V end was cut by 0 bases, the J end by 5 bases, with 10 bases between. The CDR3 loop spans 15 amino acids. For the CDR3, the DNA is TGTGCCAGCAGCTTAGCGGGGACAAGGAATGAAAAACTGTTTTTT. It encodes CASSLAGTRNEKLFF.

The chain has TRBV7-3 and TRBJ2-3; tentative D call: TRBD1 (5 bases). V was shortened by 4 bases and J by 1 base, with 18 bases between the two germline ends. Germline-derived CDR1 and CDR2 are SGHTA and FQGTGA. CDR3 length: 17 residues. This chain's CDR3 is CASSSRARKGGTDTQYF. The CDR3, as DNA: TGTGCCAGCAGCTCTAGGGCGCGGAAAGGGGGCACAGATACGCAGTATTTT.

V is TRBV19 and J is TRBJ2-1; weak D call: TRBD2 (6 bases). CDR3 size: 17 residues. V dropped 6 bases and J dropped 0 bases, with 18 bases sitting between them. Germline loops: CDR1 LNHDA, CDR2 SQIVND (reference sequence). The CDR3 DNA is TGTGCCAGTAGCAAAAAGGGAGGCCTCAGCTCCTACAATGAGCAGTTCTTC. Protein product: CASSKKGGLSSYNEQFF.

This clone was observed a handful of times. CDR3 nucleotide sequence: TGTGCCCTCCGAGGGGGGGCAGGGGACTATGGCTACACCTTC. Translation: CALRGGAGDYGYTF. The J gene is TRBJ1-2, the V gene TRBV10-3; D is perhaps TRBD1 (6 bases). Trimming removed 11 bases from V and 3 bases from J, with 19 bases in between. The CDR3 has 14 amino acids. Germline V gives CDR1 ENHRY, CDR2 SYGVKD.

The CDR3 DNA is TGCAGTGCTACAGGCAGGGGTGAGCAGTTCTTC. Its protein product is CSATGRGEQFF. The rearrangement joins TRBV20-1 to TRBJ2-1; tentative D call: TRBD1 (6 bases). This CDR3 comprises 11 residues. CDR1 and CDR2 (germline): DFQATT, SNEGSKA (reference sequence). The V gene lost 4 bases and the J gene lost 9 bases, with 10 bases spanning the gap.

The chain combines TRBV10-3 with TRBJ1-5, with 10 bases fitting TRBD1. The CDR3 loop spans 16 amino acids. The junction had 5 bases not matched to a gene; V was cut back by 2 bases and J by 4 bases. The germline CDR1 and CDR2 sequences are ENHRY and SYGVKD. As DNA, the CDR3 is TGTGCCATCAGTGAGGCGGGACAGGGGAAGAATCAGCCCCAGCATTTT. Amino acid sequence: CAISEAGQGKNQPQHF.

This clone has just one count. The chain is built from TRBV5-3 and TRBJ1-1, with 8 bases fitting TRBD1. TRBV5-3 is filed as an ORF, its function uncertain. This CDR3 contains 17 residues. The J segment lost 0 bases and the V segment lost 3 bases, leaving 10 bases of the junction unmatched. CDR3 nucleotide sequence: TGTGCCAGAAGCTCGGGGACAGGAGGGACTTTGAACACTGAAGCTTTCTTT. The encoded protein is CARSSGTGGTLNTEAFF.

V is TRBV19 and J is TRBJ2-1; D is unresolved. The V and J ends lost 5 bases and 2 bases respectively, with 10 bases between them. The CDR3 consists of 14 residues. Germline CDR1 LNHDA, CDR2 SQIVND (reference sequence). The CDR3 here is CASSSGGTYNEQFF. The DNA for the CDR3 is TGTGCCAGTAGTTCTGGCGGTACCTACAATGAGCAGTTCTTC.

The chain carries TRBV7-2 and TRBJ1-3, with D maybe TRBD1 (5 bases). The V and J ends lost 1 base and 1 base respectively, with 11 bases between them. The germline V gene encodes CDR1 SGHTA and CDR2 FQGNSA. The CDR3 has 16 residues. The CDR3 is CASSLVGASSGNTIYF. In DNA form, the CDR3 reads TGTGCCAGCAGCTTAGTAGGGGCTTCGTCTGGAAACACCATATATTTT.

This chain joins TRBV11-2 and TRBJ1-1; 12 positions agree with TRBD1. The J segment lost 11 bases and the V segment lost 7 bases, leaving 14 bases of the junction unmatched. CDR1 and CDR2 from the germline V gene are SGHAT and FQNNGV. The CDR3 is 15 residues long. The chain's CDR3 is CASNNHLGQGARAFF. In DNA, the CDR3 is TGTGCCAGCAACAATCACCTGGGACAGGGGGCACGGGCTTTCTTT. Full variable domain (rest looked up from reference TRBV11-2 and TRBJ1-1): EAGVAQSPRYKIIEKRQSVAFWCNPISGHATLYWYQQILGQGPKLLIQFQNNGVVDDSQLPKDRFSAERLKGVDSTLKIQPAKLEDSAVYLCASNNHLGQGARAFFGQGTRLTVV.

The rearrangement links TRBV7-2 to TRBJ1-5; D gene uncertain. V was shortened by 2 bases and J by 2 bases, with 10 bases between the two germline ends. The CDR3 totals 15 residues. Germline CDR1 SGHTA, CDR2 FQGNSA. CDR3 DNA: TGTGCCAGCAGCTTACAAAGCGGGGGCAATCAGCCCCAGCATTTT. Its protein product is CASSLQSGGNQPQHF.

The chain employs TRBV4-1 and TRBJ1-1, with D hard to call. Looked up from germline, CDR1 is MGHRA and CDR2 is YSYEKL. The CDR3 extends over 13 amino acids. With 6 bases removed from V and 1 base from J, the gap between germline ends came to 9 bases. The CDR3 loop is CASSLTSNTEAFF. The CDR3 DNA sequence: TGCGCCAGCAGTCTTACATCGAACACTGAAGCTTTCTTT.

The chain carries TRBV28 and TRBJ1-1; 8 bases align to TRBD1. CDR3 length: 14 amino acids. Looked up from germline, CDR1 is MDHEN and CDR2 is SYDVKM. V dropped 3 bases and J dropped 5; count of bases not matched to a gene: 5. In DNA form, the CDR3 reads TGTGCCAGCAGTTTCTACAGGGGGAGAACTGAAGCTTTCTTT. It translates to CASSFYRGRTEAFF.

The rearrangement joins TRBV29-1 to TRBJ1-5; D is unclear. Trimming removed 5 bases from V and 3 bases from J, with 11 bases in between. Germline V CDR1 and CDR2: SQVTM, ANQGSEA. This CDR3 spans 13 amino acids. The CDR3 sequence is CSVCESPNQPQHF. The CDR3 DNA reads TGCAGCGTTTGCGAGTCGCCCAATCAGCCCCAGCATTTT.

The chain links TRBV12-5 to TRBJ2-5; TRBD2 matches 9 bases. After removal of 5 bases from V and 0 bases from J, the junction contained 10 bases not matched to a gene. CDR3 length: 17 amino acids. In germline, CDR1 is LGHNT, CDR2 FRNRAP. CDR3 protein: CASGTPWASGDQETQYF. The CDR3 bases are TGTGCTAGTGGTACCCCATGGGCTAGCGGGGACCAAGAGACCCAGTACTTC. Drawing the rest from reference TRBV12-5 and TRBJ2-5, the complete variable domain is DARVTQTPRHKVTEMGQEVTMRCQPILGHNTVFWYRQTMMQGLELLAYFRNRAPLDDSGMPKDRFSAEMPDATLATLKIQPSEPRDSAVYFCASGTPWASGDQETQYFGPGTRLLVL.

The V and J genes are TRBV19 and TRBJ2-1; D is undetermined. This CDR3 contains 15 residues. Germline CDR1 reads LNHDA; CDR2 reads SQIVND (reference sequence). Trimming left V 3 bases short and J 5 bases short, with 14 bases between. The CDR3: CASSMVAASNNEQFF. The CDR3 DNA follows: TGTGCCAGTAGTATGGTTGCGGCGAGTAACAATGAGCAGTTCTTC.